These T cell receptor beta chains were read from a single sample in a study of graft-versus-host responses after intestinal transplantation. The antigens of these receptors remain unknown. Clones were sequenced by immunoSEQ multiplex PCR, and TCRdb holds only the in-frame ones, with some missing. The sample consists of fewer than 150,000 clones, 90% to 95% of them appearing once. The sequencing used unstimulated CD4+ T cells sorted from spleen or lymph node cells, collected before intestinal transplant. The receptors shown here come from a human donor who received an intestinal transplant. The CDR3 runs from the conserved cysteine through the conserved F or W. The order of the fields is V gene, CDR3 protein.

TRBV27	CATRPGNRNSPLHF
TRBV2	CASVRGDRGYTF
TRBV4-1	CASSQVKDRGDTQYF
TRBV7-9	CASSFGQGIEGDTQYF
TRBV25-1	CASSGGTVETQYF
TRBV27	CASRSPKTGFYGYTF
TRBV6-5	CASSSGTEFYGYTF
TRBV6-1	CASSLQGVHEQYF
TRBV7-8	CASSLRGRTGELFF
TRBV7-8	CASSSRLAANEQYF
TRBV18	CASSPEGSGANVLTF
TRBV6-1	CASSEVPTTGELFF
TRBV5-1	CASSLESSLSTDTQYF
TRBV7-7	CASSLVGEQYF
TRBV19	CASRLPGQASEF
TRBV6-1	CASSEDRVGSPLHF
TRBV7-2	CASSSSGTIYEQYF
TRBV7-2	CASSLLRRSSPHGYTF
TRBV5-1	CASSLEGDEQFF
TRBV21-1	CASHRGLTIHRGPAVTYEQYF
TRBV5-1	CASSLVPEGGYEQYF
TRBV27	CASSLKGTGGSYEQYF
TRBV6-6	CASSSMGNTGELFF
TRBV5-8	CASSHLAGAGGYNEQFF
TRBV10-2	CASSESRLVNSNQPQHF
TRBV23-1	CASLVDTVNTEAFF
TRBV7-9	CASSPGLDETQYF
TRBV2	CASTTGGPSGGYEQYF
TRBV27	CASSLSGLGNTIYF
TRBV5-4	CASSLGGLANYEQYF
TRBV2	CASKKGVGQPQHF
TRBV6-5	CASSYWGPRNNEQFF
TRBV5-1	CASRSGRQNTEAFF
TRBV5-5	CASSLVWDRGVRATNEKLFF
TRBV5-4	CASSSPGLAKDIQYF
TRBV15	CATSRARLADNEQFF
TRBV11-3	CASSRASHYEQYF
TRBV25-1	CASSGGGSDEKLFF
TRBV18	CASSPASGANVLTF
TRBV5-1	CASSPGTALYSPLHF
TRBV18	CASSQTGYEQYF
TRBV6-5	CASTFQLNTEAFF
TRBV19	CASIDRALNTEAFF